Presented here are 29 T cell receptor beta chains from one specimen sequenced in a study of blood T cell repertoires in COVID-19. Some clones are missing from TCRdb's copy, which holds only in-frame ones; the method was immunoSEQ multiplex PCR. Among some 200,000 clones listed, 83% were seen once. The sequencing input was PBMCs or T cells enriched from blood (not recorded which). These receptors all stem from a woman in her fifties or sixties who had been exposed to COVID-19.

The chain uses TRBV29-1 and TRBJ1-1; unclear D gene. V gave up 3 bases and J gave up 2 bases, with 13 bases separating them. In germline, CDR1 is SQVTM, CDR2 ANQGSEA. The CDR3 is 14 residues long. CDR3 loop: CSVDGHWRNTEAFF. DNA of the CDR3: TGCAGCGTTGACGGTCACTGGAGAAACACTGAAGCTTTCTTT.

V is TRBV11-2 and J is TRBJ1-6; possible D gene TRBD1, 5 bases. The CDR3 runs 15 residues. Germline V gives CDR1 SGHAT, CDR2 FQNNGV. V lost 2 bases and J 8 bases, leaving 13 bases between the germline ends. The CDR3 sequence: CASSLKGAPYSPLHF. In DNA, the CDR3 is TGTGCCAGCAGCTTAAAAGGGGCACCGTATTCACCCCTCCACTTT.

There are a few counts of this clone. This chain joins TRBV7-8 and TRBJ2-4; 14 bases line up with TRBD2. Germline trimming cut 5 bases from V and 3 bases from J; bases unmatched to any gene: 12. Germline lookup yields CDR1 SGHVS and CDR2 FQNEAQ. This CDR3 has 19 residues. Here the CDR3 DNA reads TGTGCCAGCAGCAACAAACGCAGCGGACTAGCGGGGGGCAAAAACATTCAGTACTTC. It yields the protein CASSNKRSGLAGGKNIQYF.

The chain links TRBV15 to TRBJ1-4; D might be TRBD1 (5 bases). The CDR3 has 15 residues. V was shortened by 0 bases and J by 7 bases, with 12 bases between the two germline ends. The V gene's germline CDR1 is LNHNV and CDR2 YYDKDF (reference sequence). CDR3 bases: TGTGCCACCAGCAGAGAGTATGGCGGGACTGAAAAACTGTTTTTT. Protein: CATSREYGGTEKLFF.

The V and J genes are TRBV7-8 and TRBJ2-7, with 7 nucleotides matching TRBD1. Trimming removed 1 base from V and 7 bases from J; junction bases left unmatched: 10. The CDR3 totals 15 residues. Germline CDR1 SGHVS, CDR2 FQNEAQ. For the CDR3, the DNA is TGTGCCAGCAGCTTAGGGACAGGAATGAATGGGGAGCAGTACTTC. It is translated as CASSLGTGMNGEQYF.

V is TRBV28 and J is TRBJ1-1, with D uncertain. Trimming took 3 bases from V and 4 from J, leaving 15 bases between them. Germline V lookup: CDR1 MDHEN, CDR2 SYDVKM. The CDR3 covers 15 residues. Written as DNA, the CDR3 is TGTGCCAGCAGTTTCCTACTCAGGTCAGGCACTGAAGCTTTCTTT. Translation gives CASSFLLRSGTEAFF. The variable domain in full, with the rest retrieved from reference TRBV28 and TRBJ1-1, is DVKVTQSSRYLVKRTGEKVFLECVQDMDHENMFWYRQDPGLGLRLIYFSYDVKMKEKGDIPEGYSVSREKKERFSLILESASTNQTSMYLCASSFLLRSGTEAFFGQGTRLTVV.

The chain uses TRBV18 and TRBJ1-5, with 9 bases fitting TRBD1. Trimming at V came to 2 bases and at J to 0 bases, leaving 5 bases not matched to a gene. Germline lookup yields CDR1 KGHSH and CDR2 LQKENI. The CDR3 totals 17 residues. The DNA for the CDR3 is TGTGCCAGCTCACCAGGGACAGGGCGTATTAGCAATCAGCCCCAGCATTTT. This encodes CASSPGTGRISNQPQHF.

The V gene is TRBV5-1, the J gene TRBJ2-2; 12 bases match TRBD1. This CDR3 contains 18 residues. The germline CDR1 and CDR2 sequences are SGHRS and YFSETQ. V was pared by 4 bases and J by 5 bases, with 12 bases of the junction left unmatched. In nucleotides, the CDR3 is TGCGCCAGCAGCCCCCGGGGGACAGGGGGCAGGGGTACCGGGGAGCTGTTTTTT. Its protein product is CASSPRGTGGRGTGELFF.

V gene TRBV5-1 combines with J gene TRBJ2-3, with D tentatively TRBD1 (6 bases). Germline V lookup: CDR1 SGHRS, CDR2 YFSETQ. The V end was cut by 2 bases, the J end by 0 bases, with 19 bases between. The CDR3 extends over 18 amino acids. CDR3 DNA sequence: TGCGCCAGCAGCTTCGGTCAAGACAGGACCCCTAGCACAGATACGCAGTATTTT. Protein: CASSFGQDRTPSTDTQYF.

The CDR3 region has the DNA TGCGCCAGCAGTGAGTTATCGAACAGGGCCCAAGAGACCCAGTACTTC. Translated: CASSELSNRAQETQYF. The gene calls are TRBV10-2 and TRBJ2-5; D might be TRBD1 (6 bases). This CDR3 spans 16 amino acids. Germline lookup yields CDR1 WSHSY and CDR2 SAAADI. V lost 1 base, J lost 1 base, and 13 bases lay in between.

This chain joins TRBV21-1 and TRBJ1-6. TRBV21-1 is a pseudogene locus. CDR3 length: 18 residues. CDR3 DNA sequence: TGTGCCGAAGCCGAAGCAAAATACCGGAGCTCCTATAATTCACCCCTCCACTTT. Translation: CAEAEAKYRSSYNSPLHF.

The table lists this clone with a few counts. This CDR3 reads CASSQRTGNYEQYF. The CDR3 DNA follows: TGTGCCAGCAGCCAGCGGACTGGCAACTACGAGCAGTACTTC. The V gene is TRBV14, the J gene TRBJ2-7; a weak D match, TRBD2 (5 bases). CDR1 is SGHDN and CDR2 is FVKESK in the germline V gene. CDR3 size: 14 residues. The ends were cut back, 3 bases at V and 3 bases at J, with 12 bases in the middle.

The chain is built from TRBV6-2 or TRBV6-3 and TRBJ1-6; 8 bases map to TRBD1. Germline lookup yields CDR1 MNHEY and CDR2 SVGEGT. The CDR3 has 14 residues. J gave up 7 bases and V 4 bases, and 3 bases lay outside the gene matches. The CDR3 is CASSLGQGNSPLHF. The CDR3 nucleotides are TGTGCCAGCAGTTTAGGACAGGGAAATTCACCCCTCCACTTT.

The chain is built from TRBV5-4 and TRBJ2-5, with 8 bases aligning to TRBD1. This CDR3 region has 15 residues. With V trimmed by 2 bases and J by 4 bases, 7 bases remained unmatched. Per germline, CDR1 SGHNT and CDR2 YYREEE (reference sequence). CDR3 sequence reads: CASSLDQGARETQYF. Written as DNA, the CDR3 is TGTGCCAGCAGCTTAGACCAGGGGGCACGAGAGACCCAGTACTTC. Looking up the rest from reference TRBV5-4 and TRBJ2-5 gives the full variable domain: ETGVTQSPTHLIKTRGQQVTLRCSSQSGHNTVSWYQQALGQGPQFIFQYYREEENGRGNFPPRFSGLQFPNYSSELNVNALELDDSALYLCASSLDQGARETQYFGPGTRLLVL.

The chain recombines TRBV7-8 with TRBJ2-4; no clear D gene. Germline values: CDR1 SGHVS, CDR2 FQNEAQ. This CDR3 contains 12 residues. V was pared by 5 bases and J by 3 bases, with 5 bases between. This CDR3 is CASSPGKNIQYF. The DNA of the CDR3 is TGTGCCAGCAGCCCGGGCAAAAACATTCAGTACTTC.

V gene TRBV11-3 combines with J gene TRBJ1-1; 8 nucleotides match TRBD1. With V trimmed by 4 bases and J by 8 bases, 3 bases remained unmatched. CDR3 length equals 12 residues. In germline, CDR1 is SGHNT, CDR2 YENEEA. CDR3 sequence reads: CASSSGQGEAFF. The CDR3 DNA reads as TGTGCCAGCAGCTCCGGACAGGGCGAAGCTTTCTTT. The variable domain in full, completed from reference TRBV11-3 and TRBJ1-1, reads EAGVVQSPRYKIIEKKQPVAFWCNPISGHNTLYWYLQNLGQGPELLIRYENEEAVDDSQLPKDRFSAERLKGVDSTLKIQPAELGDSAVYLCASSSGQGEAFFGQGTRLTVV.

This clone was seen once. The chain employs TRBV19 and TRBJ1-6, with D perhaps matching TRBD1 (6 bases). V was trimmed by 5 bases and J by 9 bases, leaving 14 bases between them. CDR1 is LNHDA and CDR2 is SQIVND in the germline V gene (reference sequence). The CDR3 covers 14 residues. The CDR3 sequence: CASSWGQDSSPLHF. DNA for the CDR3: TGTGCCAGTAGTTGGGGACAAGATAGTTCACCCCTCCACTTT.

This clone was picked up a small number of times. This rearrangement joins TRBV30 to TRBJ2-2, with TRBD2 identical over 12 bases. The germline V gene has CDR1 GTSNPN and CDR2 SVGIG (reference sequence). J was trimmed by 7 bases and V by 3 bases; bases with no gene match: 9. The CDR3 consists of 16 residues. CDR3 sequence (DNA): TGTGCCTGGAGCCCCCTCCCTAGCGGGGGGGGCGGGGAGCTGTTTTTT. Amino acids: CAWSPLPSGGGGELFF.

CDR3 coding DNA: TGTGCAAGTCGCTTAAGAGGCGACGGGGGGGAGCTGTTTTTT. Translation gives CASRLRGDGGELFF. The chain carries TRBV12-2 and TRBJ2-2; the table names TRBD2, a call not compared with the DNA. TRBV12-2 is labeled a pseudogene. This CDR3 is 14 amino acids long.

The count of this clone is one. The chain recombines TRBV7-8 with TRBJ2-7; 10 bases map to TRBD1. V shed 5 bases and J 7 bases; nucleotides not matched to a gene: 11. CDR3 length: 15 amino acids. Germline CDR1 reads SGHVS; CDR2 reads FQNEAQ. The CDR3 here is CASSRRTGGAEEQYF. The CDR3 DNA is TGTGCCAGCAGCCGGAGGACAGGGGGGGCAGAGGAGCAGTACTTC.

The V call is TRBV6-1, the J call TRBJ1-4; a possible D gene is TRBD1 (6 bases). Trimming cost V 2 bases and J 0 bases, with 13 bases left between them. Germline V gene sequence: CDR1 MNHNS, CDR2 SASEGT. The CDR3 totals 17 residues. The CDR3, as DNA: TGTGCCAGCAGTGAACTCGGGGGGGCTGCAACTAATGAAAAACTGTTTTTT. This gives the protein CASSELGGAATNEKLFF.

The chain carries TRBV9 and TRBJ2-1; a possible D gene is TRBD2 (6 bases). Germline CDR1 is SGDLS and CDR2 is YYNGEE. This CDR3 region has 15 residues. Trimming cost V 4 bases and J 8 bases, with 19 bases left between them. This chain's CDR3 is CASSFTGTPPDEQFF. CDR3 nucleotide sequence: TGTGCCAGCAGCTTCACCGGGACTCCGCCGGATGAGCAGTTCTTC.

This chain uses TRBV7-9 with TRBJ2-1; 8 bases are a match to TRBD2. Looked up from germline, CDR1 is SEHNR and CDR2 is FQNEAQ (reference sequence). V dropped 1 base and J dropped 9; count of bases not matched to a gene: 14. The CDR3 has 17 residues. DNA for the CDR3: TGTGCCAGCAGCTTAGGTCATAGCGGGGCCAGGCCGGTTGAGCAGTTCTTC. Residues: CASSLGHSGARPVEQFF.

The chain links TRBV6-4 to TRBJ1-1; D not certain. CDR1 MRHNA and CDR2 SNTAGT come from the germline V gene. With 2 bases removed from V and 8 bases from J, the gap between germline ends came to 18 bases. The CDR3 has 15 amino acids. As DNA, the CDR3 is TGTGCCAGCAGTGACCCGCGGGGTGCGGGGAGAGAAGCTTTCTTT. Translated, it gives CASSDPRGAGREAFF.

This rearrangement joins TRBV19 to TRBJ1-6; D is perhaps TRBD1 (5 bases). The CDR3 runs 14 residues. In germline, CDR1 is LNHDA, CDR2 SQIVND (reference sequence). The V and J ends lost 3 bases and 7 bases respectively, with 10 bases between them. The CDR3 protein is CASSIPGRNSPLHF. CDR3 sequence (DNA): TGTGCCAGTAGTATTCCAGGGCGGAATTCACCCCTCCACTTT. Together with reference TRBV19 and TRBJ1-6, the CDR3 gives the full variable domain: DGGITQSPKYLFRKEGQNVTLSCEQNLNHDAMYWYRQDPGQGLRLIYYSQIVNDFQKGDIAEGYSVSREKKESFPLTVTSAQKNPTAFYLCASSIPGRNSPLHFGNGTRLTVT.

The J gene is TRBJ1-1, the V gene TRBV15, with 8 bases that match TRBD1. This CDR3 has 14 amino acids. Germline CDR1 reads LNHNV; CDR2 reads YYDKDF (reference sequence). V gave up 4 bases and J gave up 4 bases; unmatched junction bases: 5. The CDR3 DNA sequence: TGTGCCACCAGCACTGGGACAGGCGGCACTGAAGCTTTCTTT. Amino acids: CATSTGTGGTEAFF. Using reference TRBV15 and TRBJ1-1 for the parts outside the CDR3, the full variable domain is DAMVIQNPRYQVTQFGKPVTLSCSQTLNHNVMYWYQQKSSQAPKLLFHYYDKDFNNEADTPDNFQSRRPNTSFCFLDIRSPGLGDTAMYLCATSTGTGGTEAFFGQGTRLTVV.

The rearrangement links TRBV6-6 to TRBJ2-5, with a tentative D call TRBD2 (7 bases). CDR1 is MNHNY, CDR2 SVGAGI, per germline (reference sequence). The CDR3 spans 16 residues. V shed 6 bases and J shed 4 bases, with 21 bases lying between them. The CDR3 sequence is CASSKGGVARGETQYF. In DNA, the CDR3 is TGTGCCAGCAGCAAGGGAGGGGTGGCCAGGGGAGAGACCCAGTACTTC.

This clone was seen only once. This sequence joins TRBV7-6 and TRBJ1-5; perhaps TRBD1 as D (6 bases). The CDR3 is 15 amino acids. Trimming took 1 base from V and 0 from J, leaving 7 bases between them. Germline V CDR1 and CDR2: SGHVS, FNYEAQ. The CDR3 reads CASSLGDNSNQPQHF. The CDR3 DNA is TGTGCCAGCAGCTTAGGGGACAATAGCAATCAGCCCCAGCATTTT. The whole variable domain, filled in from reference TRBV7-6 and TRBJ1-5, reads GAGVSQSPRYKVTKRGQDVALRCDPISGHVSLYWYRQALGQGPEFLTYFNYEAQQDKSGLPNDRFSAERPEGSISTLTIQRTEQRDSAMYRCASSLGDNSNQPQHFGDGTRLSIL.

The chain couples TRBV6-5 to TRBJ2-1, with 7 nucleotides matching TRBD2. After removal of 0 bases from V and 1 base from J, the junction contained 3 bases not matched to a gene. The CDR3 is made up of 16 amino acids. CDR1 is MNHEY, CDR2 SVGAGI, per germline. CDR3 in DNA: TGTGCCAGCAGTTACTCGAAGGGAGGGTCCTACAATGAGCAGTTCTTC. As protein: CASSYSKGGSYNEQFF.